This T cell receptor (beta chain) appears in the sequencing data of a study of blood T cell repertoires in COVID-19. The V gene's germline CDR1 is MNHEY and CDR2 SVGAGI. The CDR3 covers 12 residues. V was cut by 6 bases and J by 3 bases, with 9 bases left in between. The assay was immunoSEQ multiplex PCR, and TCRdb's table has in-frame clones only and misses some. The top ten hold 2.5% to 3% of the sample, which has some 150,000 clones, over 75% seen once. This clone is a singleton in its sample. This clonotype was obtained from a woman aged 45 to 65 who had recovered from COVID-19. The chain has TRBV6-5 and TRBJ2-7, with D tentatively TRBD2 (5 bases). The sequencing input was PBMCs or T cells enriched from blood (not recorded which). As DNA, the CDR3 is TGTGCCAGCAGCACGGGGAGCTACGAGCAGTACTTC. Translation: CASSTGSYEQYF.